Each of the 24 T cell receptor beta chains below was sequenced from the same sample in a study of shared clonotypes between healthy human individuals. The naive CD8 fraction comprised CD45RO-negative cells positively selected for CCR7 and excluded terminally differentiated effector memory CD45RA+ cells. The table came from immunoSEQ multiplex PCR; TCRdb's copy has only in-frame clones and leaves some out. Of under 1 million clones in the sample, 96% were seen once. Input material: naive CD8+ T cells sorted from blood. Every receptor here comes from a man aged 25 to 40 in good health.

The CDR3 sequence: CASSRFGRPTSEGYEQYF. In DNA, the CDR3 is TGTGCCAGCTCACGCTTTGGCAGGCCTACCTCGGAGGGATACGAGCAGTACTTC. The V gene is TRBV18, the J gene TRBJ2-7; tentatively, D is TRBD2 (6 bases). Trimming took off 4 bases at V and 4 bases at J, with 26 bases between the two ends. Germline-derived CDR1 and CDR2 are KGHSH and LQKENI. The CDR3 loop spans 18 amino acids.

The chain employs TRBV30 and TRBJ1-1; no firm D call. The germline V gene encodes CDR1 GTSNPN and CDR2 SVGIG (reference sequence). Trimming removed 1 base at V and 1 base at J, with 13 bases between. The CDR3 covers 15 residues. CDR3 protein: CAWSGGVGANTEAFF. CDR3 DNA sequence: TGTGCCTGGAGTGGGGGAGTAGGTGCGAACACTGAAGCTTTCTTT.

The gene calls are TRBV19 and TRBJ2-1; no definite D call. Germline V gene lookup returns CDR1 LNHDA and CDR2 SQIVND (reference sequence). The V gene lost 2 bases and the J gene lost 10 bases, with 12 bases spanning the gap. The CDR3 has 13 amino acids. CDR3 nucleotide sequence: TGTGCCAGTAGTATACTAGGACCGACGGAGCAGTTCTTC. Translated, it gives CASSILGPTEQFF.

As DNA, the CDR3 is TGTGCCAGCAGCTTTTTAGCGGGAGTATCCTACAATGAGCAGTTCTTC. It specifies CASSFLAGVSYNEQFF. This rearrangement joins TRBV7-3 to TRBJ2-1; 9 positions agree with TRBD2. The CDR3 is made up of 16 amino acids. Germline assignment: CDR1 SGHTA and CDR2 FQGTGA. V shed 3 bases, J shed 1 base, and the junction held 4 bases outside the gene matches. The variable domain in full, completed from reference TRBV7-3 and TRBJ2-1, reads GAGVSQTPSNKVTEKGKYVELRCDPISGHTALYWYRQSLGQGPEFLIYFQGTGAADDSGLPNDRFFAVRPEGSVSTLKIQRTERGDSAVYLCASSFLAGVSYNEQFFGPGTRLTVL.

This clone is a singleton in its sample. The gene calls are TRBV29-1 and TRBJ2-7; D may be TRBD1 or TRBD2 (6 bases each). V was trimmed by 1 base and J by 2 bases, leaving 12 bases between them. From germline, CDR1 is SQVTM and CDR2 ANQGSEA. This CDR3 contains 14 residues. The CDR3 DNA reads as TGCAGCGTTGAAGGGGGGGCCGTAACCTACGAGCAGTACTTC. This translates into CSVEGGAVTYEQYF.

The DNA for the CDR3 is TGTGCCAGCAGCAAACAGGAAGGACTGGTCGCTGGCACAGATACGCAGTATTTT. The encoded protein is CASSKQEGLVAGTDTQYF. The rearrangement links TRBV27 to TRBJ2-3, with D possibly being TRBD1 or TRBD2 (5 bases each). V gave up 6 bases and J gave up 1 base, with 23 bases separating them. The CDR3 is 18 amino acids. The germline V gene has CDR1 MNHEY and CDR2 SMNVEV (reference sequence).

The chain is built from TRBV7-9 and TRBJ2-7; possibly TRBD2 for D (6 bases). Germline V gene sequence: CDR1 SEHNR, CDR2 FQNEAQ (reference sequence). The ends were cut back, 4 bases at V and 4 bases at J, with 20 bases in the middle. The CDR3 has 16 amino acids. The CDR3 loop reads CASSSPGGTTIYEQYF. CDR3 bases: TGTGCCAGCAGCTCCCCAGGAGGGACGACTATTTACGAGCAGTACTTC.

Remarks on this clone: The sample carries other DNA sequences with the same CDR3. This sequence joins TRBV9 and TRBJ2-4; TRBD2 might be the D (6 bases). The CDR3 sequence is 12 residues long. V gave up 3 bases and J gave up 7 bases, with 8 bases separating them. CDR1 and CDR2 (germline): SGDLS, YYNGEE. The CDR3 sequence: CASSGGKNIQYF. The CDR3 DNA reads as TGTGCCAGCAGCGGCGGGAAGAACATTCAGTACTTC.

This chain links TRBV2 with TRBJ1-5; no clear D. CDR3 length: 14 residues. V lost 8 bases to trimming and J lost 2 bases, with 13 bases between them. The germline CDR1 and CDR2 sequences are SNHLY and FYNNEI. CDR3 protein: CASLRARGNQPQHF. The CDR3 DNA is TGTGCCAGCTTAAGGGCGAGAGGCAATCAGCCCCAGCATTTT. The entire variable domain, with the rest obtained from reference TRBV2 and TRBJ1-5, is as follows: EPEVTQTPSHQVTQMGQEVILRCVPISNHLYFYWYRQILGQKVEFLVSFYNNEISEKSEIFDDQFSVERPDGSNFTLKIRSTKLEDSAMYFCASLRARGNQPQHFGDGTRLSIL.

V and J are TRBV4-1 and TRBJ1-1, with D perhaps matching TRBD1 (5 bases). The CDR3 contains 15 residues. V dropped 4 bases and J dropped 1 base, with 13 bases sitting between them. CDR1 MGHRA and CDR2 YSYEKL come from the germline V gene. The CDR3 DNA reads TGCGCCAGCAGCCTCCCCGATCAGGGGAACACTGAAGCTTTCTTT. This sequence encodes CASSLPDQGNTEAFF.

The chain uses TRBV5-6 and TRBJ1-5; no clear D gene. The ends were cut back, 0 bases at V and 9 bases at J, with 7 bases in the middle. In germline, CDR1 is SGHDT, CDR2 YYEEEE. The CDR3 totals 12 residues. The chain's CDR3 is CASSLAAGPQHF. CDR3 in DNA: TGTGCCAGCAGCTTGGCCGCTGGGCCCCAGCATTTT.

J is TRBJ1-4 and V is TRBV5-6; possible D gene TRBD1, 5 bases. Germline V CDR1 and CDR2: SGHDT, YYEEEE. The CDR3 contains 14 residues. V lost 3 bases to trimming and J lost 8 bases, with 14 bases between them. The chain's CDR3 is CASSSGGVGEKLFF. CDR3 nucleotide sequence: TGTGCCAGCAGCTCCGGAGGGGTTGGCGAAAAACTGTTTTTT. The full variable domain, with the rest looked up from reference TRBV5-6 and TRBJ1-4, is DAGVTQSPTHLIKTRGQQVTLRCSPKSGHDTVSWYQQALGQGPQFIFQYYEEEERQRGNFPDRFSGHQFPNYSSELNVNALLLGDSALYLCASSSGGVGEKLFFGSGTQLSVL.

CDR3 sequence (DNA): TGTGCCAGCAGTCGTCGTCGGGATGATGGAAACACCATATATTTT. As protein: CASSRRRDDGNTIYF. V is TRBV2 and J is TRBJ1-3; D is undetermined. V dropped 5 bases and J dropped 3 bases, with 14 bases sitting between them. Germline loops: CDR1 SNHLY, CDR2 FYNNEI. This CDR3 contains 15 residues.

CDR3 residues: CASSPRTGGFYEQYF. In DNA, the CDR3 is TGTGCCAGCAGCCCACGGACAGGGGGCTTCTACGAGCAGTACTTC. This chain links TRBV7-9 with TRBJ2-7; 11 nucleotides match TRBD1. This CDR3 is built from 15 residues. The germline V gene has CDR1 SEHNR and CDR2 FQNEAQ (reference sequence). Germline trimming cut 5 bases from V and 3 bases from J; bases unmatched to any gene: 6.

The J gene is TRBJ2-1, the V gene TRBV27; the match to TRBD2 covers 13 bases. J was trimmed by 5 bases and V by 5 bases; bases with no gene match: 12. CDR1 and CDR2 from the germline V gene are MNHEY and SMNVEV (reference sequence). This CDR3 has 18 amino acids. CDR3 loop: CASSPTLPGLAGDNEQFF. The CDR3 DNA reads TGTGCCAGCAGTCCGACACTACCTGGACTAGCGGGAGACAATGAGCAGTTCTTC.

The chain couples TRBV2 to TRBJ1-2; perhaps TRBD1 as D (5 bases). The V gene lost 7 bases and the J gene lost 6 bases, with 15 bases spanning the gap. Looked up from germline, CDR1 is SNHLY and CDR2 is FYNNEI. The CDR3 runs to 13 residues. CDR3 amino acids: CASNVLGVDGYTF. The CDR3 nucleotides are TGTGCCAGCAATGTATTGGGGGTTGATGGCTACACCTTC.

The chain employs TRBV5-5 and TRBJ1-1, with no clear D. The V end lost 0 bases, the J end lost 7 bases, and 7 bases lay between the germline ends. This CDR3 spans 12 amino acids. Germline loops: CDR1 SGHKS, CDR2 YYEKEE (reference sequence). The CDR3 reads CASSLDQVEAFF. The CDR3 DNA follows: TGTGCCAGCAGCTTGGATCAAGTTGAAGCTTTCTTT.

This chain joins TRBV6-5 and TRBJ2-2, with D perhaps matching TRBD2 (6 bases). Germline V CDR1 and CDR2: MNHEY, SVGAGI. The CDR3 extends over 16 amino acids. V dropped 3 bases and J dropped 0 bases, with 11 bases sitting between them. The CDR3 protein is CASSYLGGTNTGELFF. The CDR3 bases are TGTGCCAGCAGTTATCTTGGCGGGACGAACACCGGGGAGCTGTTTTTT.

This clone has just one count. V usage is TRBV27 and J usage is TRBJ2-7; 13 nucleotides line up with TRBD2. V trimming: 7 bases; J trimming: 1 base; junction bases outside the gene matches: 4. Germline CDR1 reads MNHEY; CDR2 reads SMNVEV (reference sequence). This CDR3 region has 15 residues. For the CDR3, the DNA is TGTGCCAGCACTACGACTAGCGGGAGGTCCTACGAGCAGTACTTC. Encoded protein: CASTTTSGRSYEQYF.

V usage is TRBV9 and J usage is TRBJ2-5; 7 bases are a match to TRBD2. CDR3 size: 14 residues. The J segment lost 5 bases and the V segment lost 0 bases, leaving 4 bases of the junction unmatched. CDR1 is SGDLS and CDR2 is YYNGEE in the germline V gene. The CDR3 nucleotides are TGTGCCAGCAGCGTAGATGGCGGGAGCGAGACCCAGTACTTC. Its translation is CASSVDGGSETQYF.

Only a few counts were recorded for this clone. CDR3 in DNA: TGTGCCAGTAGCACCTATAGCGGGAGCTCCTACGAGCAGTACTTC. Translation: CASSTYSGSSYEQYF. The rearrangement uses TRBV19 and TRBJ2-7; 9 nucleotides line up with TRBD2. The trim removed 6 bases at V and 0 bases at J, leaving 6 bases unmatched. The CDR3 contains 15 residues. Germline V CDR1 and CDR2: LNHDA, SQIVND (reference sequence).

The rearrangement links TRBV5-1 to TRBJ1-2; tentatively, D is TRBD1 (5 bases). The CDR3 totals 13 residues. The V end was cut by 4 bases, the J end by 0 bases, with 7 bases between. The germline V gene has CDR1 SGHRS and CDR2 YFSETQ. The CDR3 region has the DNA TGCGCCAGCAGCAGGGGCTCTAACTATGGCTACACCTTC. This codes for CASSRGSNYGYTF.

The chain carries TRBV7-9 and TRBJ2-1, with D tentatively TRBD2 (5 bases). The CDR3 is 13 residues long. CDR1 is SEHNR and CDR2 is FQNEAQ in the germline V gene (reference sequence). Trimming shortened V by 6 bases and J by 5 bases, and 11 bases separated the two germline ends. The CDR3 DNA is TGTGCCAGCAGAAGTAGCGCCGACAATGAGCAGTTCTTC. This gives the protein CASRSSADNEQFF.

The gene calls are TRBV29-1 and TRBJ2-7, with D perhaps matching TRBD1 (6 bases). CDR1 is SQVTM and CDR2 is ANQGSEA in the germline V gene. V lost 7 bases to trimming and J lost 4 bases, with 17 bases between them. This CDR3 region has 13 residues. The CDR3, as DNA: TGCAGCGCCGTACAGGGTTCGAATTACGAGCAGTACTTC. Translating gives CSAVQGSNYEQYF.